This TCR beta chain was identified in a study of T cell responses to AZD1222 COVID-19 vaccine. The wider study: Investigators merged groups given second doses at roughly 4 or roughly 12 weeks.

Measured with immunoSEQ multiplex PCR; TCRdb has only the in-frame clones, and not every one. Of approximately 150,000 clones in the sample, approximately 90% were seen once. As concerns this clone: The antigen is not known.

Study results and caveats: Spike-specific TCR breadth and depth both grew after two AZD1222 doses. Donor demographics were predominantly white British with a female majority; clonal diversity may be underestimated.

The CDR3 length is 14 residues. The germline V gene encodes CDR1 SGHTA and CDR2 FQGNSA. V lost 2 bases and J lost 1, with 6 bases in between. The sample in question was peripheral blood, obtained on day 0 of AZD1222 vaccination. The sequence was obtained from an adult in good health. V gene TRBV7-2 combines with J gene TRBJ2-1, with unresolved D. DNA of the CDR3: TGTGCCAGCAGCTTAAATCCTTCCTACAATGAGCAGTTCTTC. Residues: CASSLNPSYNEQFF.